Below, one TCR beta chain is given with its context. The target of this receptor is not known. Per-base quality was not reported, and no clone a single base away is much larger than it. The immunoSEQ Assay, a bias-controlled multiplex PCR, was used to amplify TCRbeta CDR3 regions from genomic DNA. The source study handled its data this way. Within the assay, amplification of reference gene primers was used to estimate how many nucleated cells each sample contained. Sequence reads were collapsed and filtered to measure the absolute abundance of every unique TCRbeta CDR3 rearrangement. Productive Simpson clonality was computed per sample as the square root of Simpson's diversity index over productive rearrangements. TCRdb retrieved this table from immuneACCESS and kept in-frame rearrangements only. Not all clones are present; in checked studies, unresolved V genes account for under half, and no reason is known for the remainder. Clonal size and the V and J genes are those of that table, whereas D and trimming came from the DNA. This sample is represented by tens of thousands of clones; about four fifths of them were singletons. The ten top clones hold over 45% of the sample.

Collaborating institutions collected whole blood in K2EDTA tubes following their own protocols. For TCRbeta analysis, collaborators shipped samples as frozen whole blood, isolated PBMCs, or DNA extracted from either of those sample types. The source of the sample is a study of blood T cell repertoires in COVID-19 (dated by TCRdb to 2020 to 2021). Study-level background: Samples covering the acute and convalescent phases of COVID-19 were provided by collaborators in the United States, Italy and Spain. The material from the prospective study consisted of cDNA or gDNA derived from T cells, B-cell-depleted T cells, or PBMCs. The dataset comprised deeply sampled blood TCRbeta repertoires from subjects exposed to, actively infected with, or recovered from COVID-19. A freely available public database, intended as a resource for researchers studying the immune response to SARS-CoV-2, is where the repertoires were released. Samples were obtained from the ongoing ImmuneRACE study (first 160 participants) and from 1,254 subjects provided by 6 global collaborators. Nearly every sample came with metadata listing a de-identified subject ID, COVID-19 status, age in years and sex. Where HLA class I and class II types were available, the types were taken from metadata supplied by the sample provider, not from assay-based typing. General study outcomes and caveats: Clinical and demographic metadata were provided uncurated, with the amount varying by source and participant.

Taken from cysteine to phenylalanine, the CDR3 has 17 residues. The DNA shown is the 51-base CDR3, in frame from base 1. The germline V and J ends show losses of 5 bases and 0 bases respectively, and no gene match explains 4 bases of the junction. CDR1 and CDR2 (SNHLY, FYNNEI) derive from the germline V gene. This TCR was recovered from a human donor in a cohort sampled during active COVID-19. The V and J segments used are TRBV2 and TRBJ2-3, with 14 middle bases fitting TRBD2. Sequencing used peripheral blood. Here is the DNA: TGTGCCAGCAGTTCCGGGACTAGCGGGAGAAGCACAGATACGCAGTATTTT. Its product reads: CASSSGTSGRSTDTQYF.